Detailed here is one T cell receptor beta chain. The data originate from a study of blood T cells in healthy people across ages. This CDR3 is 13 amino acids long. The germline gives CDR1 DFQATT, CDR2 SNEGSKA (reference sequence). V lost 0 bases and J 2 bases, leaving 5 bases between the germline ends. A sample-barcoded 5' primer and a J-beta primer mix were used in a second PCR of about 7 to 12 cycles. Using its own MiXCR run on the 5' RACE reads, TCRdb lists one record per CDR3 protein. The sample carries about 680,000 distinct CDR3 sequences, approximately 50% recorded once. The source of this sequence is a woman aged 60 to 75 in good health. Sequencing used blood. V and J are TRBV20-1 and TRBJ1-5; D remains unclear. This CDR3 is CSAREAGNQPQHF. DNA of the CDR3: TGCAGTGCTAGAGAGGCAGGCAATCAGCCCCAGCATTTT.